This entry lists 9 T cell receptor beta chains sequenced from one sample in a study of blood T cell repertoires in COVID-19. Sequencing was performed with immunoSEQ multiplex PCR; in TCRdb, only in-frame clones are kept and a portion is missing. The sample records over 55,000 clones, around 80% being singletons. Source material: peripheral blood. The receptors shown here come from a man between 50 and 59 years old with active COVID-19.

The rearrangement links TRBV7-7 to TRBJ2-2; D might be TRBD2 (5 bases). The CDR3 has 14 residues. Trimming took 0 bases from V and 4 from J, leaving 6 bases between them. Germline CDR1 reads SSHAT; CDR2 reads FNYEAQ (reference sequence). CDR3 region: CASSLAGSTGELFF. The CDR3 DNA reads as TGTGCCAGCAGCTTAGCGGGGAGCACCGGGGAGCTGTTTTTT.

In its sample, this clone was seen once. The chain is built from TRBV6-6 and TRBJ2-7; TRBD2 matches at 9 bases. Trimming took 6 bases from V and 0 from J; bases not matched to a gene: 9. CDR3 length equals 16 residues. The V gene's germline CDR1 is MNHNY and CDR2 SVGAGI (reference sequence). The CDR3 sequence is CASSSEAGGSSYEQYF. CDR3 DNA sequence: TGTGCCAGCAGCTCCGAGGCGGGGGGGAGCTCCTACGAGCAGTACTTC.

The chain joins TRBV28 to TRBJ2-3; perhaps TRBD1 as D (6 bases). V was shortened by 6 bases and J by 9 bases, with 13 bases between the two germline ends. CDR1 is MDHEN and CDR2 is SYDVKM in the germline V gene. This CDR3 has 12 residues. Here the CDR3 DNA reads TGTGCCAGCAGCGTGGGGGCAAAAACGCAGTATTTT. Protein: CASSVGAKTQYF.

The chain has TRBV7-3 and TRBJ1-4, with 8 bases lining up with TRBD1. From germline, CDR1 is SGHTA and CDR2 FQGTGA. With V trimmed by 5 bases and J by 5 bases, 7 bases remained unmatched. This CDR3 is built from 15 residues. This chain's CDR3 is CASSSRTGSNEKLFF. CDR3 DNA: TGTGCCAGCAGCAGCAGGACAGGGTCAAATGAAAAACTGTTTTTT.

This chain links TRBV11-1 with TRBJ2-2, with TRBD1 matching 7 bases. The V gene end was trimmed by 5 bases and the J gene end by 7 bases; junction bases not matched to a gene: 10. Per the germline V gene, CDR1 is SGHAT and CDR2 is FQDESV (reference sequence). This CDR3 has 15 residues. The CDR3 loop is CASSRLEGARGELFF. CDR3 in DNA: TGTGCCAGCAGCCGTCTAGAGGGGGCTCGCGGGGAGCTGTTTTTT.

V usage is TRBV6-6 and J usage is TRBJ2-4; D is unresolved. Germline V gene sequence: CDR1 MNHNY, CDR2 SVGAGI (reference sequence). This CDR3 is 14 amino acids long. Between the trimmed V and J ends, which lost 6 bases and 16 bases, there was a span of 25 bases. The CDR3 loop reads CASRPLPETPLSYF. The DNA for the CDR3 is TGTGCCAGCAGACCTTTACCCGAGACTCCTCTGAGCTACTTC.

The V gene is TRBV2, the J gene TRBJ1-3; TRBD1 agrees at 11 bases. The V gene end was trimmed by 6 bases and the J gene end by 4 bases; junction bases not matched to a gene: 5. Germline V gene data show CDR1 as SNHLY and CDR2 as FYNNEI. This CDR3 has 15 amino acids. The CDR3 bases are TGTGCCAGCAGCTCGGACAGGGGGCAAGGAAACACCATATATTTT. Residues: CASSSDRGQGNTIYF.

This clone has just one count. This chain uses TRBV7-2 with TRBJ2-1, with 15 bases lining up with TRBD2. This CDR3 is 19 amino acids long. After removal of 3 bases from V and 8 bases from J, the junction contained 14 bases not matched to a gene. From germline, CDR1 is SGHTA and CDR2 FQGNSA. CDR3 in DNA: TGTGCCAGCAGCTTCCCAGGGACTAGCGGGAGGTGGGTTCGGGATGAGCAGTTCTTC. Its translation is CASSFPGTSGRWVRDEQFF. The variable domain in full, completed from reference TRBV7-2 and TRBJ2-1, reads GAGVSQSPSNKVTEKGKDVELRCDPISGHTALYWYRQSLGQGLEFLIYFQGNSAPDKSGLPSDRFSAERTGGSVSTLTIQRTQQEDSAVYLCASSFPGTSGRWVRDEQFFGPGTRLTVL.

V usage is TRBV3-1 (or the pseudogene TRBV3-2) and J usage is TRBJ1-5; 7 nucleotides line up with TRBD1. The CDR3 spans 15 residues. V gave up 4 bases and J gave up 3 bases; unmatched junction bases: 6. Germline lookup yields CDR1 LGHDT and CDR2 YNNKEL (reference sequence). CDR3 DNA sequence: TGTGCCAGCAGCCCCTTCACAGGGGACAATCAGCCCCAGCATTTT. Protein sequence: CASSPFTGDNQPQHF.